This T cell receptor beta chain was recorded in a study of T cell changes during pregnancy in multiple sclerosis. Measured with immunoSEQ multiplex PCR; TCRdb has only the in-frame clones, and not every one. The data contain roughly 90,000 clones, roughly 90% of them singletons. The source of this sequence is a female donor in good health, enrolled as a control in a pregnancy study. The sample here was peripheral blood, taken in the first trimester of pregnancy.

The CDR3 region is CASSRDRQTQYF. CDR3 sequence (DNA): TGTGCCAGCAGTAGAGACAGGCAGACCCAGTACTTC. This chain links TRBV7-3 with TRBJ2-5; tentative D call: TRBD1 (6 bases). Trimming stripped 6 bases from V and 6 bases from J, with 11 bases between. The CDR3 has 12 amino acids. Germline values: CDR1 SGHTA, CDR2 FQGTGA.